The 32 T cell receptor beta chains presented below share a single source sample, sequenced in a study of T-cell memory formation after mild COVID-19. TCRdb reprocessed the 5' RACE reads via MiXCR and lists one record per CDR3 protein. The sample contains approximately 240,000 distinct CDR3 sequences, about 15% of which appear only once. The specimen was PBMCs or a T cell subset sorted from them (not recorded which). These receptors were taken from a man aged 18 to 29 who had mild COVID-19 (a few samples of this study predate the infection). Cell type and time point are not known.

The chain has TRBV20-1 and TRBJ2-3, with D uncertain. Germline loops: CDR1 DFQATT, CDR2 SNEGSKA (reference sequence). The CDR3 is 14 amino acids. Trimming took off 5 bases at V and 5 bases at J, with 17 bases between the two ends. The CDR3, as DNA: TGCAGTGCTCGCAAGCAAGGCGGACGAGATACGCAGTATTTT. Encoded protein: CSARKQGGRDTQYF.

This chain connects TRBV20-1 to TRBJ2-1, with 11 nucleotides matching TRBD2. CDR1 is DFQATT, CDR2 SNEGSKA, per germline (reference sequence). Germline trimming cut 1 base from V and 9 bases from J; bases unmatched to any gene: 11. This CDR3 spans 16 amino acids. The CDR3 DNA follows: TGCAGTGCTAGAGCGGGACTAGCGGAATATGTGACTGAGCAGTTCTTC. Its protein is CSARAGLAEYVTEQFF.

V gene TRBV18 combines with J gene TRBJ2-2; D is ambiguous. Deletions cut 1 base from V and 7 bases from J, with 4 bases between. The CDR3 covers 12 residues. Germline V gives CDR1 KGHSH, CDR2 LQKENI. The CDR3 sequence is CASSPRIGELFF. The CDR3 nucleotides are TGTGCCAGCTCACCACGCATCGGGGAGCTGTTTTTT.

The chain carries TRBV5-5 and TRBJ2-3; no clear D. The V end was cut by 5 bases, the J end by 2 bases, with 12 bases between. The CDR3 totals 14 residues. Germline-derived CDR1 and CDR2 are SGHKS and YYEKEE (reference sequence). The CDR3 protein is CASRGSTFTDTQYF. For the CDR3, the DNA is TGTGCCAGCAGAGGATCGACCTTCACAGATACGCAGTATTTT. The full variable domain, with the rest looked up from reference TRBV5-5 and TRBJ2-3, is DAGVTQSPTHLIKTRGQQVTLRCSPISGHKSVSWYQQVLGQGPQFIFQYYEKEERGRGNFPDRFSARQFPNYSSELNVNALLLGDSALYLCASRGSTFTDTQYFGPGTRLTVL.

This clonotype turned up a few times. The V gene is TRBV7-9, the J gene TRBJ1-6; unclear D gene. This CDR3 spans 13 amino acids. Trimming removed 2 bases from V and 9 bases from J, with 8 bases in between. Germline CDR1 SEHNR, CDR2 FQNEAQ (reference sequence). CDR3 DNA: TGTGCCAGCAGCTTATCCTCCCGTTCACCCCTCCACTTT. Amino acids: CASSLSSRSPLHF. The whole variable domain, remainder taken from reference TRBV7-9 and TRBJ1-6, is DTGVSQNPRHKITKRGQNVTFRCDPISEHNRLYWYRQTLGQGPEFLTYFQNEAQLEKSRLLSDRFSAERPKGSFSTLEIQRTEQGDSAMYLCASSLSSRSPLHFGNGTRLTVT.

A few counts support this clonotype. J is TRBJ2-5 and V is TRBV5-6, with 8 bases matching TRBD2. The CDR3 runs 13 residues. V was clipped by 4 bases and J by 5 bases; unmatched bases: 4. Looked up from germline, CDR1 is SGHDT and CDR2 is YYEEEE. The CDR3 spells CASSTTSAETQYF. The CDR3 nucleotides read TGTGCCAGCAGCACGACTAGCGCGGAGACCCAGTACTTC. The full variable domain, in which reference TRBV5-6 and TRBJ2-5 provide the parts outside the CDR3, is DAGVTQSPTHLIKTRGQQVTLRCSPKSGHDTVSWYQQALGQGPQFIFQYYEEEERQRGNFPDRFSGHQFPNYSSELNVNALLLGDSALYLCASSTTSAETQYFGPGTRLLVL.

This chain connects TRBV2 to TRBJ1-3, with TRBD1 as a possible D gene (5 bases). The CDR3 runs to 13 residues. CDR1 SNHLY and CDR2 FYNNEI come from the germline V gene. Trimming stripped 3 bases from V and 4 bases from J, with 7 bases between. The CDR3 sequence is CASSENRGNTIYF. The CDR3 DNA is TGTGCCAGCAGTGAGAACAGGGGAAACACCATATATTTT.

This clonotype appeared a few times. The chain employs TRBV12-3 or TRBV12-4 and TRBJ1-3; D gene uncertain. Trimming removed 6 bases from V and 0 bases from J, with 6 bases in between. The CDR3 has 13 residues. The CDR3 bases are TGTGCCAGCAGACTCCACTCTGGAAACACCATATATTTT. Its protein product is CASRLHSGNTIYF.

This clonotype occurred a few times. The genes are TRBV28 and TRBJ2-2; no clear D gene. The V end lost 1 base, the J end lost 3 bases, and 12 bases lay between the germline ends. Germline CDR1 reads MDHEN; CDR2 reads SYDVKM. This CDR3 has 16 residues. The CDR3 DNA reads as TGTGCCAGCAGTTTATACCGCTCCAAGGACACCGGGGAGCTGTTTTTT. Protein sequence: CASSLYRSKDTGELFF.

The chain employs TRBV6-5 and TRBJ2-3, with TRBD1 as a possible D gene (6 bases). The CDR3 is 15 residues long. Germline CDR1 MNHEY, CDR2 SVGAGI. V gave up 2 bases and J gave up 2 bases, with 11 bases separating them. Here the CDR3 DNA reads TGTGCCAGCAGTTACAGGGGGTTTATCACAGATACGCAGTATTTT. It yields the protein CASSYRGFITDTQYF.

V gene TRBV12-3 or TRBV12-4 combines with J gene TRBJ2-5; D gene unclear. There are 13 residues in the CDR3. The V and J ends lost 4 bases and 5 bases respectively, with 11 bases between them. The CDR3 protein is CASSSQPRETQYF. The CDR3 nucleotides are TGTGCCAGCAGTTCACAACCAAGGGAGACCCAGTACTTC.

A few counts support this clonotype. The chain combines TRBV28 with TRBJ2-7; TRBD2 might be the D (5 bases). This CDR3 has 13 residues. V was pared by 2 bases and J by 3 bases, with 8 bases between. Germline V gives CDR1 MDHEN, CDR2 SYDVKM. The CDR3 DNA is TGTGCCAGCAGTTTAAGCGGCGTCTACGAGCAGTACGTC. Its translation: CASSLSGVYEQYV.

The V call is TRBV28, the J call TRBJ2-7; possible D gene TRBD2, 6 bases. The CDR3 runs to 14 residues. Trimming took 4 bases from V and 1 from J, leaving 11 bases between them. CDR1 and CDR2 (germline): MDHEN, SYDVKM. CDR3 in DNA: TGTGCCAGCAGTTCCCCCGCGGGGTCCTACGAGCAGTACGTC. Its protein is CASSSPAGSYEQYV.

J is TRBJ2-7 and V is TRBV5-4; D may be TRBD1 or TRBD2 (5 bases each). Per germline, CDR1 SGHNT and CDR2 YYREEE (reference sequence). The CDR3 loop spans 15 amino acids. The ends were cut back, 0 bases at V and 0 bases at J, with 10 bases in the middle. CDR3 DNA sequence: TGTGCCAGCAGCTTGGTCTCAGGGAGCTCCTACGAGCAGTACTTC. This codes for CASSLVSGSSYEQYF.

The table lists this clonotype with many counts. J is TRBJ2-1 and V is TRBV24-1; TRBD2 might be the D (5 bases). CDR3 size: 12 residues. V dropped 5 bases and J dropped 9 bases, with 10 bases sitting between them. CDR1 is KGHDR, CDR2 SFDVKD, per germline. The CDR3 is CATSGQRFEQFF. Written as DNA, the CDR3 is TGTGCCACCAGTGGCCAGCGGTTTGAGCAGTTCTTC.

This clonotype has more than one count but fewer than ten. The J gene is TRBJ2-3, the V gene TRBV14; D gene ambiguous. The V gene's germline CDR1 is SGHDN and CDR2 FVKESK. The CDR3 covers 16 residues. V lost 0 bases and J lost 5, with 15 bases in between. The CDR3 sequence is CASSQDRWYMRDTQYF. The CDR3, as DNA: TGTGCCAGCAGCCAAGATCGATGGTACATGAGAGATACGCAGTATTTT. Filled out from reference TRBV14 and TRBJ2-3, the complete variable domain reads EAGVTQFPSHSVIEKGQTVTLRCDPISGHDNLYWYRRVMGKEIKFLLHFVKESKQDESGMPNNRFLAERTGGTYSTLKVQPAELEDSGVYFCASSQDRWYMRDTQYFGPGTRLTVL.

The table lists this clonotype with many counts. The chain uses TRBV4-1 and TRBJ1-2, with D perhaps TRBD1 (5 bases). V was clipped by 1 base and J by 8 bases, with 11 bases between them. Germline V gene data show CDR1 as MGHRA and CDR2 as YSYEKL. The CDR3 covers 13 residues. The CDR3: CASSQATVGGYTF. The CDR3, as DNA: TGCGCCAGCAGCCAAGCGACAGTCGGGGGCTACACCTTC.

This clonotype has a handful of counts. The genes are TRBV29-1 and TRBJ2-3; 8 positions agree with TRBD2. CDR1 and CDR2 (germline): SQVTM, ANQGSEA. The length of the CDR3 is 15 residues. V gave up 4 bases and J gave up 3 bases; unmatched junction bases: 9. CDR3 region: CSVASERGRTDTQYF. As DNA, the CDR3 is TGCAGCGTTGCCTCGGAGCGGGGGAGGACAGATACGCAGTATTTT.

The chain couples TRBV6-6 to TRBJ2-1, with unresolved D. V was pared by 3 bases and J by 8 bases, with 8 bases between. The CDR3 length is 12 residues. In germline, CDR1 is MNHNY, CDR2 SVGAGI (reference sequence). CDR3 in DNA: TGTGCCAGCAGTTATATCCGACATGAGCAGTTCTTC. Translating gives CASSYIRHEQFF.

In its sample, this clonotype was seen a few times. This chain links TRBV20-1 with TRBJ2-3; no clear D gene. This CDR3 is built from 13 residues. Trimming removed 5 bases from V and 2 bases from J, with 11 bases in between. CDR1 and CDR2 from the germline V gene are DFQATT and SNEGSKA (reference sequence). CDR3: CSAFDGYTDTQYF. The DNA of the CDR3 is TGCAGTGCTTTTGACGGCTACACAGATACGCAGTATTTT.

This clonotype was seen ten or more times. The chain links TRBV12-3 or TRBV12-4 to TRBJ1-1; tentatively, D is TRBD1 (5 bases). V was clipped by 6 bases and J by 5 bases, with 16 bases between them. This CDR3 has 14 residues. Here the CDR3 reads CASSPRGEVTEAFF. Written as DNA, the CDR3 is TGTGCCAGCAGCCCTAGGGGCGAGGTGACTGAAGCTTTCTTT.

This clonotype was counted a few times. V and J are TRBV29-1 and TRBJ2-3, with D tentatively TRBD1 or TRBD2 (5 bases each). Germline V gene sequence: CDR1 SQVTM, CDR2 ANQGSEA. V gave up 2 bases and J gave up 4 bases, with 13 bases separating them. The length of the CDR3 is 14 residues. The CDR3 nucleotides are TGCAGCGTTGAAATCAGTATGGGGGCAGATACGCAGTATTTT. It is translated as CSVEISMGADTQYF.

V gene TRBV20-1 combines with J gene TRBJ2-3; 7 nucleotides line up with TRBD2. CDR3 length equals 16 residues. Per the germline V gene, CDR1 is DFQATT and CDR2 is SNEGSKA (reference sequence). The ends lost 6 bases at V and 4 bases at J; junction bases unmatched: 16. The CDR3 coding sequence is TGCAGTGCGAAGCGTTTTACGGGGAGGGGCGCAGATACGCAGTATTTT. Amino acids: CSAKRFTGRGADTQYF.

This clonotype was picked up a small number of times. V gene TRBV4-3 combines with J gene TRBJ1-4; the D gene is possibly TRBD1 (5 bases). Looked up from germline, CDR1 is LGHNA and CDR2 is YSLEER. This CDR3 is 14 amino acids long. The V end lost 0 bases, the J end lost 6 bases, and 8 bases lay between the germline ends. CDR3 sequence reads: CASSQEAGYEKLFF. The DNA of the CDR3 is TGCGCCAGCAGCCAAGAGGCAGGGTATGAAAAACTGTTTTTT.

The chain joins TRBV3-1 to TRBJ1-3; the D is unclear. V was clipped by 3 bases and J by 0 bases, with 6 bases between them. The germline gives CDR1 LGHDT, CDR2 YNNKEL (reference sequence). The CDR3 loop spans 14 amino acids. This CDR3 is CASSQLPSGNTIYF. As DNA, the CDR3 is TGTGCCAGCAGCCAGCTACCCTCTGGAAACACCATATATTTT.

This clonotype has just a few counts. The J gene is TRBJ2-1, the V gene TRBV11-1; 11 nucleotides agree with TRBD2. Trimming took 6 bases from V and 9 from J; bases not matched to a gene: 7. This CDR3 is built from 14 residues. CDR1 SGHAT and CDR2 FQDESV come from the germline V gene (reference sequence). The chain's CDR3 is CASRQTSGDREQFF. The DNA of the CDR3 is TGTGCCAGCAGGCAGACTAGCGGGGATCGTGAGCAGTTCTTC.

This clonotype was observed a few times. The chain recombines TRBV15 with TRBJ2-4; tentative D call: TRBD1 (6 bases). The CDR3 loop spans 15 amino acids. V lost 3 bases and J 6 bases, leaving 15 bases between the germline ends. Germline CDR1 LNHNV, CDR2 YYDKDF (reference sequence). CDR3 region: CATSRSTGYSNIQYF. CDR3 sequence (DNA): TGTGCCACCAGCAGGTCTACAGGGTATTCAAACATTCAGTACTTC.

Notes on this clonotype: At one of its ends the junction is not consistent with the germline gene, which may arise from a read error. The chain has TRBV5-1 and TRBJ2-3; 7 bases are shared with TRBD2. CDR1 is SGHRS and CDR2 is YFSETQ in the germline V gene. There are 16 residues in the CDR3. This chain's CDR3 is CASSFQRGGGTDTQYF. CDR3 DNA: TGCGCCAGCAGCTTTCAGCGCGGGGGTGGCACAGATACTCAGTATTTT.

The chain employs TRBV7-8 and TRBJ2-1; 13 bases are shared with TRBD2. This CDR3 is 17 amino acids long. Germline V CDR1 and CDR2: SGHVS, FQNEAQ. V was pared by 1 base and J by 8 bases, with 8 bases of the junction left unmatched. The CDR3 region is CASSLGLAGGPGYEQFF. CDR3 in DNA: TGTGCCAGCAGCTTAGGACTAGCGGGGGGCCCGGGGTATGAGCAGTTCTTC.

The chain employs TRBV7-8 and TRBJ2-4; TRBD1 is a possible D gene (6 bases). Between the trimmed V and J ends, which lost 5 bases and 1 base, there was a span of 18 bases. CDR1 is SGHVS and CDR2 is FQNEAQ in the germline V gene. The CDR3 sequence is 17 residues long. CDR3 sequence: CASSARNRVVAKNIQYF. For the CDR3, the DNA is TGTGCCAGCAGCGCCCGTAACAGGGTGGTTGCCAAAAACATTCAGTACTTC.

The rearrangement uses TRBV20-1 and TRBJ2-7, with TRBD1 matching over 8 bases. CDR1 is DFQATT, CDR2 SNEGSKA, per germline (reference sequence). V trimming: 5 bases; J trimming: 4 bases; junction bases outside the gene matches: 13. CDR3 length: 15 amino acids. The CDR3 spells CSAPFDRGGRYEQYF. DNA of the CDR3: TGCAGTGCTCCCTTCGACAGGGGTGGAAGATACGAGCAGTACTTC.

In its sample, this clonotype was seen once. The gene calls are TRBV2 and TRBJ1-1; D ambiguous. This CDR3 has 15 residues. Germline-derived CDR1 and CDR2 are SNHLY and FYNNEI. The V gene lost 4 bases and the J gene lost 4 bases, with 16 bases spanning the gap. The CDR3 region has the DNA TGTGCCAGCAGTGTAGGAGGGCAGAGTGGCACTGAAGCTTTCTTT. It yields the protein CASSVGGQSGTEAFF.